This T cell receptor beta chain was identified in a study of immune reconstitution after stem cell transplant in scleroderma. TCRdb re-derived calls from the RT-PCR reads in MiXCR, one entry per CDR3 protein. The sample shows 4,500 to 7,000 distinct CDR3 sequences, under 8.5% of them seen only once. There are 15 residues in the CDR3. In germline, CDR1 is SGHTA, CDR2 FQGTGA. The V end lost 1 base, the J end lost 0 bases, and 9 bases lay between the germline ends. The sample was gathered before or after autologous hematopoietic stem cell transplantation (not recorded which). The clonotype was recovered from a male donor with systemic sclerosis. The chain is built from TRBV7-3 and TRBJ1-1; D uncertain. The CDR3 sequence: CASSLRAAMNTEAFF. The CDR3 DNA sequence: TGTGCCAGCAGCTTAAGGGCGGCAATGAACACTGAAGCTTTCTTT.